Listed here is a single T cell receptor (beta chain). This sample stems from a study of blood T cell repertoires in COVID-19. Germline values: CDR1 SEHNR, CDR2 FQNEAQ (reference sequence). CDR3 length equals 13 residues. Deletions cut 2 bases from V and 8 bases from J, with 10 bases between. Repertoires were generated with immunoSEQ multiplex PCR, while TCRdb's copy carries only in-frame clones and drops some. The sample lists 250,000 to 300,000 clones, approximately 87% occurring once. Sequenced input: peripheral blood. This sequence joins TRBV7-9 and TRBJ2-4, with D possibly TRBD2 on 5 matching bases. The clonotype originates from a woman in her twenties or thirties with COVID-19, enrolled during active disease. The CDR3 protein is CASSLTMEDIQYF. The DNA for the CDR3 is TGTGCCAGCAGCTTAACTATGGAGGACATTCAGTACTTC.